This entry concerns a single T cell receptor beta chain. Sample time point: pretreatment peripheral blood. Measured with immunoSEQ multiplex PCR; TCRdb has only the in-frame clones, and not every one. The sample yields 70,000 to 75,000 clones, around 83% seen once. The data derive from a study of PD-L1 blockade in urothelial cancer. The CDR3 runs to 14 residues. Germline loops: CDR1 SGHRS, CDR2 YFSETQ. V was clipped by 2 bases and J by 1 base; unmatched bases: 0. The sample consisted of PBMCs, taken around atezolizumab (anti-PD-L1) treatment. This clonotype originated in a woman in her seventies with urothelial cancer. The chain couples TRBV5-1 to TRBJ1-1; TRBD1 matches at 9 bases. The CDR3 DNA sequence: TGCGCCAGCAGCTTACAGGGGGCGAACACTGAAGCTTTCTTT. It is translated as CASSLQGANTEAFF.